The present T cell receptor beta chain was sequenced within a study of CD8 T cells in ankylosing spondylitis. There are 15 residues in the CDR3. Germline CDR1 and CDR2: WSHSY and SAAADI. Trimming pared 6 bases from V and 0 bases from J, leaving 12 bases between. There are a few counts of this clonotype. Its target is unknown. Study-wide results and limits: Within ankylosing spondylitis blood, a TCR beta motif made up of several highly homologous variants appeared to be characteristic. Reported data indicate significant enrichment of disease-linked clones within matched ankylosing spondylitis synovial fluid. Disease-linked clones displayed a CD8+ phenotype and appeared relatively rarely in peripheral blood.

Via MiXCR, TCRdb re-called the 5' RACE reads, giving one row per CDR3 protein. The sample shows nearly 250,000 distinct CDR3 sequences, roughly a third of them seen only once. This clonotype originated in a male donor with ankylosing spondylitis or in good health (not recorded which). V usage is TRBV10-2 and J usage is TRBJ1-3; D not resolved. The sample was blood, either unsorted or a sorted T cell fraction (not recorded which). The CDR3 reads CASSPIEDSGNTIYF. In nucleotides, the CDR3 is TGCGCCAGCAGCCCTATCGAGGACTCTGGAAACACCATATATTTT.